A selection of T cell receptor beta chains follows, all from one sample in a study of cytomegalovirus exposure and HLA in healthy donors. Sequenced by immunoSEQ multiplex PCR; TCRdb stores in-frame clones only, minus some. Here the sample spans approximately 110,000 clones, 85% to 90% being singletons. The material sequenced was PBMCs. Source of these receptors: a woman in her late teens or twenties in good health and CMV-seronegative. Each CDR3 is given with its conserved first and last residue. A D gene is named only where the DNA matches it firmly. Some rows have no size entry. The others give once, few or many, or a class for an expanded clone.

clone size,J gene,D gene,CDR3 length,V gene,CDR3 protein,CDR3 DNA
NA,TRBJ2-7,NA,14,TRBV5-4,CASSLRATGYEQYF,TGTGCCAGCAGCTTACGGGCCACGGGATACGAGCAGTACTTC
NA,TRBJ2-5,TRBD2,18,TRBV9,CASSVGASGRWSQETQYF,TGTGCCAGCAGCGTAGGGGCTAGCGGGAGGTGGTCCCAAGAGACCCAGTACTTC
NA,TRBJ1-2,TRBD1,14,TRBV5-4,CASSITGGLYGYTF,TGTGCCAGCAGCATCACAGGGGGTCTCTATGGCTACACCTTC
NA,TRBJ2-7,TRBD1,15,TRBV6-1,CASSVTRDRVYEQYF,TGTGCCAGCAGTGTAACTCGGGACAGGGTCTACGAGCAGTACTTC
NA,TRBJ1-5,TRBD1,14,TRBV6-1,CASSEYRGYQPQHF,TGTGCCAGCAGTGAATACAGGGGGTATCAGCCCCAGCATTTT
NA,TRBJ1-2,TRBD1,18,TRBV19,CASSIGPPRQGAHYGYTF,TGTGCCAGTAGTATAGGTCCCCCTCGACAGGGGGCCCACTATGGCTACACCTTC
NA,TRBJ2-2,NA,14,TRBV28,CASRATGFPGELFF,TGTGCCAGCAGAGCTACAGGATTCCCCGGGGAGCTGTTTTTT
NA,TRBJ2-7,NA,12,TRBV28,CASLGGSYEQYF,TGTGCCTCCCTGGGGGGTTCCTACGAGCAGTACTTC
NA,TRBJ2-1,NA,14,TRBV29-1,CSVEDLWGHNEQFF,TGCAGCGTTGAAGATCTCTGGGGCCACAATGAGCAGTTCTTC
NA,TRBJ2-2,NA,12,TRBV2,CASTFGTGELFF,TGTGCCAGCACGTTCGGGACCGGGGAGCTGTTTTTT
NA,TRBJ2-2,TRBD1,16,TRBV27,CASSPQGAWNTGELFF,TGTGCCAGCAGTCCACAGGGGGCCTGGAACACCGGGGAGCTGTTTTTT
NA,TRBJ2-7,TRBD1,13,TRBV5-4,CASSGTGLREQYF,TGTGCCAGCAGCGGGACAGGCCTGAGGGAGCAGTACTTC
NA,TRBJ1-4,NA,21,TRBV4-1,CASSQDYQDNIIVGGNEKLFF,TGCGCCAGCAGCCAAGATTACCAGGACAATATTATAGTGGGGGGTAATGAAAAACTGTTTTTT
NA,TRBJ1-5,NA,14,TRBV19,CASSWGGLNQPQHF,TGTGCCAGTAGTTGGGGGGGGTTAAATCAGCCCCAGCATTTT
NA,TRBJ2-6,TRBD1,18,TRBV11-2,CASSAPGGYSSGANVLTF,TGTGCCAGCAGCGCCCCAGGGGGCTACAGCTCTGGGGCCAACGTCCTGACTTTC
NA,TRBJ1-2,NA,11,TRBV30,CVRGSNYGYTF,TGCGTACGGGGATCTAACTATGGCTACACCTTC
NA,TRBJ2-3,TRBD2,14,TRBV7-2,CASRKAGVADTQYF,TGTGCCAGCAGGAAGGCGGGAGTGGCAGATACGCAGTATTTT
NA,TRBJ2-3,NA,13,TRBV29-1,CSVVEGFADTQYF,TGCAGCGTTGTGGAGGGTTTTGCAGATACGCAGTATTTT
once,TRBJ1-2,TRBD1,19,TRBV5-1,CASSQPGQGGGVDSYGYTF,TGCGCCAGCAGCCAGCCGGGACAGGGGGGAGGAGTGGACTCCTATGGCTACACCTTC
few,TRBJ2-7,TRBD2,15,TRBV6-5,CASRIAGGAGYEQYF,TGTGCCAGCAGAATAGCCGGGGGGGCTGGCTACGAGCAGTACTTC
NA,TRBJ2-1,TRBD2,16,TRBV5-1,CASNNSPSGVYNEQFF,TGCGCCAGCAACAATTCACCTAGCGGGGTTTACAATGAGCAGTTCTTC
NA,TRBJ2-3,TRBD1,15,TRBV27,CASSSQQGVADTQYF,TGTGCCAGCAGTTCCCAACAGGGGGTGGCAGATACGCAGTATTTT
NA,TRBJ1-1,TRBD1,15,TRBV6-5,CASSSQGQGFTEAFF,TGTGCCAGCAGTTCCCAGGGACAGGGTTTTACTGAAGCTTTCTTT
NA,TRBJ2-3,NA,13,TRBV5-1,CASQNSDTDTQYF,TGCGCCAGCCAAAATTCAGACACAGATACGCAGTATTTT
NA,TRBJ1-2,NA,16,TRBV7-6,CASSPTPRTDSYGYTF,TGTGCCAGCAGCCCTACCCCAAGGACAGATTCTTATGGCTACACCTTC
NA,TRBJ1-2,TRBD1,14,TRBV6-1,CASRETGGARGYTF,TGTGCCAGCAGGGAAACAGGGGGCGCGAGGGGCTACACCTTC
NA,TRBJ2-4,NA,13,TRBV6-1,CASSVDGRNIQYF,TGTGCCAGCAGTGTGGACGGGAGAAACATTCAGTACTTC
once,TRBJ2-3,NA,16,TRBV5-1,CASSLEGAHAADTQYF,TGCGCCAGCAGCTTGGAAGGGGCCCATGCCGCAGATACGCAGTATTTT
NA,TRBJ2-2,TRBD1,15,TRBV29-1,CSVAGQGREGGELFF,TGCAGCGTGGCGGGACAGGGGAGGGAAGGCGGGGAGCTGTTTTTT
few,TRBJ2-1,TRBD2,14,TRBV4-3,CASSPGLEYNEQFF,TGCGCCAGCAGCCCGGGACTAGAATACAATGAGCAGTTCTTC
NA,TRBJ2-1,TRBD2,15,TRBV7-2,CASSVTSGASPEEFF,TGTGCCAGCAGCGTGACTAGCGGGGCTTCTCCCGAGGAGTTCTTC
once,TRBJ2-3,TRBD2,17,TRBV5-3,CARSDGLAGGSTDTQYF,TGTGCCAGAAGCGACGGACTAGCGGGGGGGTCCACAGATACGCAGTATTTT
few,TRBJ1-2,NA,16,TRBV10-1,CASASNGGAERNGYTF,TGCGCCAGCGCTAGCAATGGGGGCGCAGAGAGGAATGGCTACACCTTC
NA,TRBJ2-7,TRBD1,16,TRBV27,CASRPPPGTGGHEQYF,TGTGCCAGCAGACCCCCGCCCGGGACAGGGGGGCACGAGCAGTACTTC
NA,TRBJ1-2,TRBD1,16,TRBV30,CAWSVLLTGGADGYTF,TGTGCCTGGAGTGTACTCCTCACAGGGGGCGCGGACGGCTACACCTTC
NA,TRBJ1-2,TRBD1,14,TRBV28,CASLTGANPYGYTF,TGTGCCAGCCTAACAGGGGCTAACCCCTATGGCTACACCTTC
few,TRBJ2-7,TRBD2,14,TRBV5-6,CASRLAGGHYEQYF,TGTGCCAGCAGACTCGCGGGAGGCCACTACGAGCAGTACTTC
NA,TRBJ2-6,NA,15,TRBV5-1,CASWDGSSGANVLTF,TGCGCCAGCTGGGACGGGAGCTCTGGGGCCAACGTCCTGACTTTC
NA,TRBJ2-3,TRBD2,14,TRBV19,CASSIQRESDTQYF,TGTGCCAGTAGTATCCAGCGGGAGTCGGATACGCAGTATTTT
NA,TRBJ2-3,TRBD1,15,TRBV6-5,CASSTTGTDPDTQYF,TGTGCCAGCAGCACGACAGGGACAGACCCAGATACGCAGTATTTT
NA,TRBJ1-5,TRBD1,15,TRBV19,CASRSDRASNQPQHF,TGTGCCAGTAGATCCGACAGGGCCAGCAATCAGCCCCAGCATTTT
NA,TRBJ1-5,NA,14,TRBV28,CASSLYPSNQPQHF,TGTGCCAGCAGTTTATATCCGAGCAATCAGCCCCAGCATTTT
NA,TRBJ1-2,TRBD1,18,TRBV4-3,CASSQDLQGTGGLYGYTF,TGCGCCAGCAGCCAAGATCTGCAGGGGACAGGGGGCCTCTATGGCTACACCTTC
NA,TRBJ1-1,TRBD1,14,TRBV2,CASSERGRNTEAFF,TGTGCCAGCAGTGAAAGGGGGCGGAACACTGAAGCTTTCTTT
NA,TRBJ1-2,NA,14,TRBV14,CASSQRVVGYGYTF,TGTGCCAGCAGCCAAAGAGTGGTTGGCTATGGCTACACCTTC
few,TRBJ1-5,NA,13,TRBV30,CAWSVQGNQPQHF,TGTGCCTGGAGTGTCCAGGGCAATCAGCCCCAGCATTTT
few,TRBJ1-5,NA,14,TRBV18,CASSPGGGLEPQHF,TGTGCCAGCTCACCGGGCGGGGGCTTGGAGCCCCAGCATTTT
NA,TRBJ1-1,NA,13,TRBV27,CASSLSQGTEAFF,TGTGCCAGCAGTTTATCGCAGGGAACTGAAGCTTTCTTT
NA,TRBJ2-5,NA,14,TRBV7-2,CASSLLPRGETQYF,TGTGCCAGCAGCTTATTACCCCGGGGGGAGACCCAGTACTTC
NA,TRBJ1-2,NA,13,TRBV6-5,CASSLMQAGAYTF,TGTGCCAGCAGTTTGATGCAGGCCGGTGCCTACACCTTC
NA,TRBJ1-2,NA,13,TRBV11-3,CASSENGGGGYTF,TGTGCCAGCAGCGAGAACGGGGGTGGCGGCTACACCTTC